The 30 T cell receptor beta chains given below trace back to one sample, sequenced in a study of T cells after yellow fever vaccination. Each CDR3 protein gets one entry after TCRdb re-called the 5' RACE reads with MiXCR. The sample shows about 630,000 distinct CDR3 sequences, 9% to 15% of them seen only once. The sample in question was PBMCs, obtained on the day of the yellow fever booster vaccination. Receptors were obtained from a man younger than 40 who received the YFV17D yellow fever vaccine.

The rearrangement joins TRBV5-1 to TRBJ2-5; 7 bases map to TRBD2. The CDR3 is 14 residues long. Germline-derived CDR1 and CDR2 are SGHRS and YFSETQ. V shed 7 bases and J 0 bases; nucleotides not matched to a gene: 6. CDR3 protein: CASWEGSYQETQYF. The CDR3 DNA follows: TGCGCCAGCTGGGAGGGAAGTTACCAAGAGACCCAGTACTTC.

In its sample, this clonotype was seen a few times. This chain connects TRBV14 to TRBJ2-7; perhaps TRBD2 as D (5 bases). The CDR3 consists of 14 residues. Trimming left V 3 bases short and J 7 bases short, with 16 bases between. The germline V gene has CDR1 SGHDN and CDR2 FVKESK. CDR3 loop: CASSHFGGSFEQYF. The CDR3 nucleotides are TGTGCCAGCAGCCATTTCGGTGGGAGTTTTGAGCAGTACTTC.

In its sample, this clonotype was seen a few times. The CDR3 bases are TGTGCCAGCAGCTTAGCGGGTGGTGGCGGAGCAATGAATTTTGAGCAGTACTTC. Translation gives CASSLAGGGGAMNFEQYF. V gene TRBV7-2 combines with J gene TRBJ2-7; D uncertain. The V and J ends lost 0 bases and 7 bases respectively, with 25 bases between them. The CDR3 is 18 residues long. From germline, CDR1 is SGHTA and CDR2 FQGNSA.

The chain has TRBV7-3 and TRBJ2-3; 7 bases are shared with TRBD2. This CDR3 is 15 amino acids long. The germline V gene has CDR1 SGHTA and CDR2 FQGTGA. J lost 5 bases, V lost 0 bases, and 5 bases had no gene match. For the CDR3, the DNA is TGTGCCAGCAGCTTAACGCCTGGGGGGGGAGATACGCAGTATTTT. Translating gives CASSLTPGGGDTQYF.

The J gene is TRBJ2-3, the V gene TRBV5-4; a possible D gene is TRBD2 (5 bases). The V and J ends lost 6 bases and 4 bases respectively, with 24 bases between them. Germline V gives CDR1 SGHNT, CDR2 YYREEE (reference sequence). The CDR3 sequence is 17 residues long. The CDR3 sequence: CASIVRPRTGGADTQYF. CDR3 nucleotide sequence: TGTGCCAGCATCGTGCGGCCCCGGACCGGAGGTGCAGATACGCAGTATTTT.

This clonotype has only a few counts. The chain couples TRBV6-2 or TRBV6-3 to TRBJ1-2; D gene ambiguous. CDR1 is MNHEY and CDR2 is SVGEGT in the germline V gene. This CDR3 has 13 amino acids. V gave up 4 bases and J gave up 7 bases, with 13 bases separating them. The chain's CDR3 is CASSFPLGGGYTF. CDR3 sequence (DNA): TGTGCCAGCAGTTTTCCGCTCGGCGGTGGCTACACCTTC.

In this sample, this clonotype turned up a few times. The V and J genes are TRBV27 and TRBJ2-2, with D perhaps matching TRBD2 (5 bases). This CDR3 region has 15 residues. The ends were cut back, 8 bases at V and 4 bases at J, with 17 bases in the middle. Germline assignment: CDR1 MNHEY and CDR2 SMNVEV (reference sequence). CDR3 protein: CASAGRPAGTGELFF. The CDR3 region has the DNA TGTGCCAGCGCTGGGAGACCAGCCGGCACCGGGGAGCTGTTTTTT.

This sequence joins TRBV25-1 and TRBJ2-1, with 8 bases that match TRBD1. V dropped 2 bases and J dropped 0; count of bases not matched to a gene: 3. CDR3 length: 16 amino acids. Per the germline V gene, CDR1 is MGHDK and CDR2 is SYGVNS. The CDR3: CASSERQGSSYNEQFF. The CDR3 nucleotides are TGTGCCAGCAGTGAACGACAGGGGAGCTCCTACAATGAGCAGTTCTTC.

This clonotype has more than one count but fewer than ten. J is TRBJ2-7 and V is TRBV20-1; 7 nucleotides align to TRBD1. The V and J ends lost 4 bases and 7 bases, in that order; junction bases with no gene match: 7. The CDR3 has 12 residues. The germline gives CDR1 DFQATT, CDR2 SNEGSKA (reference sequence). The CDR3 is CSATGTAEEQYF. The CDR3 nucleotides read TGCAGTGCTACCGGGACAGCTGAAGAGCAGTACTTC.

At least ten counts were recorded for this clonotype. The CDR3 sequence: CASSFATWTGGTYEQYF. The CDR3 DNA reads TGCGCCAGCAGCTTCGCCACCTGGACAGGGGGGACCTACGAGCAGTACTTC. The chain employs TRBV5-1 and TRBJ2-7; TRBD1 matches 10 bases. Germline loops: CDR1 SGHRS, CDR2 YFSETQ. The CDR3 runs 17 residues. Trimming took 2 bases from V and 2 from J; bases not matched to a gene: 10.

The chain uses TRBV12-3 or TRBV12-4 and TRBJ2-7; 7 bases fit TRBD2. V shed 3 bases, J shed 4 bases, and the junction held 6 bases outside the gene matches. This CDR3 spans 14 amino acids. This CDR3 is CASSFGGSRYEQYF. CDR3 nucleotide sequence: TGTGCCAGCAGTTTTGGCGGGAGTCGATACGAGCAGTACTTC.

This clonotype was detected many times. V is TRBV20-1 and J is TRBJ2-7; no clear D. Germline CDR1 and CDR2: DFQATT and SNEGSKA (reference sequence). CDR3 size: 12 residues. V shed 5 bases and J shed 2 bases, with 10 bases lying between them. The DNA for the CDR3 is TGCAGTGCTCAAACTGAGACCTACGAGCAGTACTTC. It is translated as CSAQTETYEQYF.

A few counts support this clonotype. V usage is TRBV20-1 and J usage is TRBJ1-1; the match to TRBD1 covers 8 bases. Per the germline V gene, CDR1 is DFQATT and CDR2 is SNEGSKA (reference sequence). CDR3 size: 14 residues. Trimming cost V 5 bases and J 6 bases; bases outside gene matches: 11. CDR3 in amino acids: CSAPSGTGKPEAFF. The CDR3 nucleotides read TGCAGTGCTCCCAGCGGGACAGGCAAGCCTGAAGCTTTCTTT.

V gene TRBV14 combines with J gene TRBJ2-3, with 8 bases matching TRBD1. The CDR3 has 16 residues. The germline CDR1 and CDR2 sequences are SGHDN and FVKESK. With V trimmed by 4 bases and J by 3 bases, 9 bases remained unmatched. The CDR3, as DNA: TGTGCCAGCAGCCGTTGGACAGGGTTCAGGACAGATACGCAGTATTTT. Amino acids: CASSRWTGFRTDTQYF. The variable domain in full, with the rest retrieved from reference TRBV14 and TRBJ2-3, is EAGVTQFPSHSVIEKGQTVTLRCDPISGHDNLYWYRRVMGKEIKFLLHFVKESKQDESGMPNNRFLAERTGGTYSTLKVQPAELEDSGVYFCASSRWTGFRTDTQYFGPGTRLTVL.

This chain links TRBV11-2 with TRBJ2-3; possible D gene TRBD2, 5 bases. V dropped 2 bases and J dropped 0 bases, with 21 bases sitting between them. The CDR3 covers 19 residues. Germline V gene lookup returns CDR1 SGHAT and CDR2 FQNNGV. The CDR3 protein is CASSLNQRNPTWSTDTQYF. The CDR3, as DNA: TGTGCCAGCAGCTTAAACCAGCGGAACCCGACCTGGAGCACAGATACGCAGTATTTT.

This clonotype was seen only a few times. The chain combines TRBV29-1 with TRBJ1-5; no clear D. V was clipped by 5 bases and J by 3 bases, with 14 bases between them. Germline CDR1 and CDR2: SQVTM and ANQGSEA. The CDR3 loop spans 14 amino acids. The CDR3 is CSVKGGGDNQPQHF. CDR3 DNA sequence: TGCAGCGTTAAGGGTGGTGGGGACAATCAGCCCCAGCATTTT.

This clonotype occurred a few times. The chain joins TRBV29-1 to TRBJ1-2; 9 bases fit TRBD1. CDR3 length: 14 amino acids. Germline V gene sequence: CDR1 SQVTM, CDR2 ANQGSEA. The junction had 10 bases not matched to a gene; V was cut back by 7 bases and J by 4 bases. In DNA, the CDR3 is TGCAGCGCTGTACCGACAGGGGGAAGCTATGGCTACACCTTC. Translating gives CSAVPTGGSYGYTF.

The rearrangement links TRBV12-3 or TRBV12-4 to TRBJ2-5, with 10 bases matching TRBD2. The CDR3 sequence is 15 residues long. V gave up 3 bases and J gave up 4 bases; unmatched junction bases: 5. The CDR3 sequence is CASSFLAGGGETQYF. The CDR3 DNA reads TGTGCCAGCAGTTTCTTAGCGGGAGGCGGAGAGACCCAGTACTTC.

The rearrangement uses TRBV25-1 and TRBJ2-5; D is unresolved. This CDR3 has 11 residues. V lost 8 bases, J lost 5 bases, and 9 bases lay in between. Germline-derived CDR1 and CDR2 are MGHDK and SYGVNS. The CDR3 sequence: CASRRWETQYF. DNA for the CDR3: TGTGCCAGCCGAAGGTGGGAGACCCAGTACTTC.

This clonotype showed up just a few times. The chain carries TRBV27 and TRBJ1-1; no clear D gene. The CDR3 spans 15 residues. Germline CDR1 reads MNHEY; CDR2 reads SMNVEV (reference sequence). Trimming shortened V by 0 bases and J by 0 bases, and 8 bases separated the two germline ends. For the CDR3, the DNA is TGTGCCAGCAGTTTATCTTACGGCATGAACACTGAAGCTTTCTTT. This codes for CASSLSYGMNTEAFF.

This clonotype has a handful of counts. This chain uses TRBV29-1 with TRBJ2-7; perhaps TRBD2 as D (6 bases). This CDR3 is 13 amino acids long. V shed 3 bases and J shed 4 bases, with 13 bases lying between them. Germline loops: CDR1 SQVTM, CDR2 ANQGSEA. The CDR3 DNA reads TGCAGCGTTGAGTCGGGTGGGGGGTACGAGCAGTACTTC. Translation: CSVESGGGYEQYF.

The rearrangement joins TRBV5-1 to TRBJ2-3; 8 bases line up with TRBD1. The CDR3 contains 14 residues. V lost 4 bases and J lost 5; bases outside the gene matches: 6. Germline values: CDR1 SGHRS, CDR2 YFSETQ. CDR3 loop: CASSQGQAEDTQYF. DNA of the CDR3: TGCGCCAGCAGCCAGGGACAGGCGGAAGATACGCAGTATTTT. Drawing the rest from reference TRBV5-1 and TRBJ2-3, the complete variable domain is KAGVTQTPRYLIKTRGQQVTLSCSPISGHRSVSWYQQTPGQGLQFLFEYFSETQRNKGNFPGRFSGRQFSNSRSEMNVSTLELGDSALYLCASSQGQAEDTQYFGPGTRLTVL.

This clonotype was detected a few times. This sequence joins TRBV20-1 and TRBJ2-7; TRBD2 is a possible D gene (5 bases). Trimming took 0 bases from V and 5 from J, leaving 14 bases between them. CDR3 length equals 14 residues. Germline V CDR1 and CDR2: DFQATT, SNEGSKA (reference sequence). The CDR3 here is CSARDSGSVDEQYF. The CDR3 DNA reads TGCAGTGCTAGAGATTCGGGATCTGTGGACGAGCAGTACTTC.

This clonotype was recorded a few times. The junction departs from the called germline gene at one end, perhaps through a read error. V and J are TRBV7-6 and TRBJ2-5; D is possibly TRBD2 (6 bases). This CDR3 region has 14 residues. The germline V gene encodes CDR1 SGHVS and CDR2 FNYEAQ. The DNA for the CDR3 is TGTGCCAGCAGCTCCCCGGGACTCCAAGGGACCCAGTACTTC. Translating it yields CASSSPGLQGTQYF.

The chain employs TRBV6-1 and TRBJ1-1; D is uncertain. CDR1 is MNHNS, CDR2 SASEGT, per germline. Trimming left V 4 bases short and J 0 bases short, with 15 bases between. The CDR3 is 16 amino acids. The CDR3 region is CASSVQAAILNTEAFF. CDR3 nucleotide sequence: TGTGCCAGCAGTGTGCAAGCAGCAATCTTGAACACTGAAGCTTTCTTT.

The chain carries TRBV4-2 and TRBJ2-1, with 7 bases that match TRBD2. Germline V CDR1 and CDR2: LGHNA, YNFKEQ. Losses at the gene ends were 11 bases for V and 5 bases for J; bases not matched to a gene: 15. The CDR3 has 15 residues. CDR3 sequence reads: CASSGEGPRNNEQFF. DNA of the CDR3: TGTGCCTCATCCGGGGAGGGTCCGAGGAACAATGAGCAGTTCTTC.

This clonotype occurred many times. The J gene is TRBJ2-7, the V gene TRBV28; 11 nucleotides align to TRBD2. The CDR3 runs 15 residues. Germline CDR1 and CDR2: MDHEN and SYDVKM. Trimming removed 1 base from V and 5 bases from J; junction bases left unmatched: 4. CDR3 in DNA: TGTGCCAGCAGTTTATTAACTAGCGGGAGAGACGAGCAGTACTTC. Its protein is CASSLLTSGRDEQYF.

This clonotype was detected only a few times. V is TRBV29-1 and J is TRBJ2-5; the D gene is possibly TRBD2 (5 bases). Germline values: CDR1 SQVTM, CDR2 ANQGSEA. V was clipped by 5 bases and J by 5 bases, with 12 bases between them. The CDR3 covers 12 residues. The chain's CDR3 is CSVRTPGETQYF. CDR3 bases: TGCAGCGTTCGAACCCCGGGGGAGACCCAGTACTTC.

This chain joins TRBV3-1 and TRBJ1-1; maybe TRBD1 (5 bases). CDR3 size: 13 residues. Germline CDR1 is LGHDT and CDR2 is YNNKEL (reference sequence). The V end lost 10 bases, the J end lost 5 bases, and 17 bases lay between the germline ends. The CDR3 protein is CAIQGSRGTEAFF. The CDR3 bases are TGTGCCATTCAGGGAAGTCGTGGGACTGAAGCTTTCTTT. Together with reference TRBV3-1 and TRBJ1-1, the CDR3 gives the full variable domain: DTAVSQTPKYLVTQMGNDKSIKCEQNLGHDTMYWYKQDSKKFLKIMFSYNNKELIINETVPNRFSPKSPDKAHLNLHINSLELGDSAVYFCAIQGSRGTEAFFGQGTRLTVV.

The chain couples TRBV7-2 to TRBJ1-2; 9 bases line up with TRBD1. This CDR3 has 13 amino acids. Germline V lookup: CDR1 SGHTA, CDR2 FQGNSA. V lost 6 bases, J lost 8 bases, and 7 bases stayed unmatched. This CDR3 reads CASSPTGGIGYTF. The CDR3 bases are TGTGCCAGCAGTCCGACAGGGGGGATCGGCTACACCTTC.